The source of this TCR beta chain is a study of spatial heterogeneity in lung cancer. Study-wide background: For the average unique TCR and UMI combination, more than eight occurrences appeared in raw reads. Study-level results: Blood showed ubiquitous tumor TCRs more often at resection than at routine follow-up.

This clonotype was seen repeatedly, ten times or more. Antigen specificity is unknown. Indicated time point: sample taken at primary tumor resection. Sequencing covered unsorted whole RNA taken from tumor, nontumor lung or frozen PBMC. 55 to 80 TRACERx patients with early, untreated non-small cell lung cancer donated samples. TCR cDNA molecules were tagged individually, and each one carried a unique molecular identifier. One entry per CDR3 protein, called by TCRdb with MiXCR from the 5' RACE reads. Of some 28,000 distinct CDR3 sequences listed, about 8.1% are singletons. The sample in question was PBMCs, obtained at surgery. This TCR was recovered from a female donor with early-stage non-small cell lung cancer.

CDR3 coding DNA: TGTGCCAGCAGCCAAAAACCGGGACAGCACTCTGGAAACACCATATATTTT. This encodes CASSQKPGQHSGNTIYF. J is TRBJ1-3 and V is TRBV4-2; 7 bases agree with TRBD1. The CDR3 is 17 amino acids. Germline lookup yields CDR1 LGHNA and CDR2 YNFKEQ. Trimming took 2 bases from V and 0 from J; bases not matched to a gene: 7.